This is a list of T cell receptor beta chains from one sample in a study of blood T cell repertoires in COVID-19. The table came from immunoSEQ multiplex PCR; TCRdb's copy has only in-frame clones and leaves some out. Of roughly 240,000 clones listed, approximately 82% are singletons. The sequencing sample was made of peripheral blood. The receptors originated from a middle-aged man who had recovered from COVID-19. CDR3s include the opening cysteine and the closing phenylalanine or tryptophan. D genes are given only for firm matches. Where a row states a size, it is once, few, many or the class of an expanded clone; other rows omit it.

CDR3: CASSLGGDSPLHF
DNA: TGCGCCAGCAGCTTGGGAGGAGATTCACCCCTCCACTTT
V: TRBV5-1
size: NA
D: NA
J: TRBJ1-6

CDR3: CAISTQNNEQFF
DNA: TGTGCCATCTCTACACAGAACAATGAGCAGTTCTTC
V: TRBV10-3
size: NA
D: NA
J: TRBJ2-1

CDR3: CASSDSGGGLSETQYF
DNA: TGTGCCAGCAGTGATTCGGGCGGGGGGTTGTCAGAGACCCAGTACTTC
V: TRBV2
size: NA
D: TRBD2
J: TRBJ2-5

CDR3: CASSLVGLGQGRKNTEAFF
DNA: TGTGCCAGCAGCTTAGTGGGCCTGGGGCAGGGGAGAAAGAACACTGAAGCTTTCTTT
V: TRBV7-9
size: NA
D: NA
J: TRBJ1-1

CDR3: CAMRSGESYEQYF
DNA: TGTGCCATGCGGTCAGGGGAATCGTACGAGCAGTACTTC
V: TRBV10-3
size: NA
D: NA
J: TRBJ2-7

CDR3: CATSGGQGQISDNQPQHF
DNA: TGTGCCACCAGCGGCGGACAGGGCCAAATAAGCGACAATCAGCCCCAGCATTTT
V: TRBV15
size: NA
D: TRBD1
J: TRBJ1-5

CDR3: CATSDLGGGGTQPQHF
DNA: TGTGCCACCAGTGATTTGGGGGGGGGAGGGACTCAGCCCCAGCATTTT
V: TRBV24-1
size: NA
D: NA
J: TRBJ1-5

CDR3: CASSQGGLSGANVLTF
DNA: TGTGCCAGCAGCCAAGGTGGCCTCTCTGGGGCCAACGTCCTGACTTTC
V: TRBV3-1/TRBV3-2
size: NA
D: NA
J: TRBJ2-6

CDR3: CASSLENGATGNQPQHF
DNA: TGTGCCAGCAGCTTAGAGAATGGGGCTACGGGCAATCAGCCCCAGCATTTT
V: TRBV7-9
size: once
D: NA
J: TRBJ1-5

CDR3: CSVEDIHGLAITDTQYF
DNA: TGCAGCGTTGAAGATATACACGGACTAGCCATCACAGATACGCAGTATTTT
V: TRBV29-1
size: NA
D: TRBD2
J: TRBJ2-3

CDR3: CASSLGRGGLRDQPQHF
DNA: TGTGCCAGCAGCTTAGGTAGGGGGGGGCTTAGAGATCAGCCCCAGCATTTT
V: TRBV7-8
size: NA
D: NA
J: TRBJ1-5

CDR3: CASRPGQGAYEQYF
DNA: TGTGCCAGTAGACCGGGACAGGGGGCTTACGAGCAGTACTTC
V: TRBV19
size: NA
D: TRBD1
J: TRBJ2-7

CDR3: CASSRGTGEGDEQFF
DNA: TGTGCCAGCAGCCGGGGGACAGGGGAGGGCGATGAGCAGTTCTTC
V: TRBV7-9
size: NA
D: TRBD1
J: TRBJ2-1

CDR3: CAAGREGTDTQYF
DNA: TGTGCTGCAGGGCGGGAGGGAACAGATACGCAGTATTTT
V: TRBV2
size: NA
D: TRBD2
J: TRBJ2-3

CDR3: CASSAFQGLRTEAFF
DNA: TGTGCCAGCAGCGCATTCCAGGGTTTACGGACTGAAGCTTTCTTT
V: TRBV9
size: NA
D: NA
J: TRBJ1-1

CDR3: CASSPASYEQYF
DNA: TGTGCCAGCAGCCCCGCTAGCTACGAGCAGTACTTC
V: TRBV6-5
size: NA
D: NA
J: TRBJ2-7

CDR3: CASSFGGRVGYTF
DNA: TGTGCCAGCAGTTTCGGGGGGCGCGTAGGCTACACCTTC
V: TRBV12-3/TRBV12-4
size: NA
D: NA
J: TRBJ1-2

CDR3: CASSSDSSPFHYTF
DNA: TGTGCCAGCAGCTCGGACAGTTCACCCTTCCACTACACCTTC
V: TRBV7-9
size: NA
D: NA
J: TRBJ1-2

CDR3: CASSSEDGQGPTEAFF
DNA: TGTGCCAGCAGCTCGGAGGATGGACAGGGTCCTACTGAAGCTTTCTTT
V: TRBV7-2
size: NA
D: TRBD1
J: TRBJ1-1

CDR3: CASSKQLQETQYF
DNA: TGCGCCAGCAGCAAACAGCTCCAAGAGACCCAGTACTTC
V: TRBV10-1
size: few
D: NA
J: TRBJ2-5

CDR3: CATSRAGISNQPQHF
DNA: TGTGCCACCAGCAGAGCGGGGATCAGCAATCAGCCCCAGCATTTT
V: TRBV15
size: NA
D: NA
J: TRBJ1-5

CDR3: CASSQDPILEGAAEAFF
DNA: TGTGCCAGCAGCCAAGATCCGATCCTCGAGGGAGCTGCTGAAGCTTTCTTT
V: TRBV3-1/TRBV3-2
size: NA
D: NA
J: TRBJ1-1

CDR3: CAISEATSGNYEQYF
DNA: TGTGCCATCAGTGAAGCGACTAGCGGGAACTACGAGCAGTACTTC
V: TRBV10-3
size: NA
D: TRBD2
J: TRBJ2-7

CDR3: CASSQGSVIIQYF
DNA: TGTGCCAGCAGCCAAGGTTCGGTCATCATTCAGTACTTC
V: TRBV3-1/TRBV3-2
size: NA
D: NA
J: TRBJ2-4

CDR3: CASGHDGSEAFF
DNA: TGTGCTAGTGGGCATGACGGGTCTGAAGCTTTCTTT
V: TRBV12-5
size: NA
D: NA
J: TRBJ1-1

CDR3: CASSSGQGVGAYEQYF
DNA: TGCGCCAGCAGCTCAGGACAGGGGGTTGGAGCCTACGAGCAGTACTTC
V: TRBV5-1
size: many
D: TRBD1
J: TRBJ2-7

CDR3: CAISDLGTGGGTEAFF
DNA: TGTGCCATCAGTGACCTGGGCACAGGGGGCGGCACTGAAGCTTTCTTT
V: TRBV10-3
size: NA
D: TRBD1
J: TRBJ1-1

CDR3: CASSPGQNYNEQFF
DNA: TGTGCCAGCAGCCCGGGACAGAATTACAATGAGCAGTTCTTC
V: TRBV5-5
size: NA
D: TRBD1
J: TRBJ2-1